This TCR beta chain was profiled in a study of cytomegalovirus exposure and HLA in healthy donors. Study overall: In an early release, HLA-typed donors contributed some 88 million unique TCR sequences.

About this clone: Its antigen remains unknown.

CDR3 length: 17 amino acids. V gave up 3 bases and J gave up 2 bases; unmatched junction bases: 11. Germline V CDR1 and CDR2: LNHDA, SQIVND (reference sequence). As for the donors, each was a healthy bone marrow donor. In the PCR, 60 Vbeta and 13 Jbeta primers were used. Measured with immunoSEQ multiplex PCR; TCRdb has only the in-frame clones, and not every one. The table shows 110,000 or so clones, with 73% occurring only once. Points from the study as a whole: The study designated fewer than 200 TCR beta chains cytomegalovirus-associated. Researchers had no immune exposure information except CMV serostatus available.

V and J are TRBV19 and TRBJ2-3; TRBD1 aligns across 7 bases. The receptor was isolated from a man aged 40-55 years in good health and CMV-seronegative. Sequencing input: PBMCs. This chain's CDR3 is CASSMQPGTAYTDTQYF. CDR3 coding DNA: TGTGCCAGTAGTATGCAACCCGGGACAGCCTACACAGATACGCAGTATTTT.